The clone carrying this T cell receptor beta chain was observed a few times. Its antigen is currently unknown. The data were obtained in a study of tumor-infiltrating lymphocytes in primary liver carcinoma. Background on the study: Surgery removed the patients' primary liver carcinoma. The study obtained roughly 3.5 to 7.13 million productive TCRbeta reads per sample, similar across tissue types.

The study's findings and limits: Tumors reached a significantly greater top-250-clone fraction than blood did (p = 0.039). Pairs of tumor regions overlapped more than tumor-adjacent and tumor-blood pairs did.

TCR beta cDNA was reverse-transcribed from about 500 ng of total RNA. The reaction used a constant-region primer and ProtoScript II reverse transcriptase. It was through three nested multiplex PCR rounds of slightly modified ARM-PCR that TCR beta libraries arose. The opening two PCR rounds, ten to eleven cycles each, paired TRBV1-TRBV30 forward primers with a C-beta reverse primer. Each CDR3 protein gets one entry after TCRdb re-called the multiplex PCR reads with MiXCR. The sample includes more than 150,000 distinct CDR3 sequences, 60% of them seen just once. Trimming took 4 bases from V and 7 from J, leaving 17 bases between them. This CDR3 is built from 15 residues. The germline CDR1 and CDR2 sequences are MGHRA and YSYEKL. The authors took blood RNA from unsorted whole blood and also extracted germline DNA.

The origin of this receptor is a man in his forties with primary liver carcinoma and hepatitis B virus infection. Material for sequencing was peripheral blood. J is TRBJ2-1 and V is TRBV4-1; D is possibly TRBD2 (6 bases). CDR3 in amino acids: CASSPPGLGGNEQFF. The CDR3 DNA is TGCGCCAGCAGCCCCCCGGGCCTCGGAGGGAATGAGCAGTTCTTC.